These 23 T cell receptor beta chains were all obtained from the same sample, sequenced in a study of T-cell memory formation after mild COVID-19. Via MiXCR, TCRdb re-called the 5' RACE reads, giving one row per CDR3 protein. Seen here are fewer than 350,000 distinct CDR3 sequences, over 15% observed once, and the top ten hold roughly 23%. Sample: PBMCs or a T cell subset sorted from them (not recorded which). These receptors all stem from a man between 18 and 29 years old who had mild COVID-19 (a few samples of this study predate the infection). Cell type and time point are not known.

The chain links TRBV12-3 or TRBV12-4 to TRBJ1-1; TRBD1 aligns across 8 bases. Trimming at V came to 6 bases and at J to 10 bases, leaving 13 bases not matched to a gene. The CDR3 has 14 amino acids. Written as DNA, the CDR3 is TGTGCCAGCAGCTCCGCACCCTACAGGGGGGGAGCTTTCTTT. Translating it yields CASSSAPYRGGAFF.

The chain combines TRBV20-1 with TRBJ1-4; D remains ambiguous. V dropped 3 bases and J dropped 8 bases, with 7 bases sitting between them. The CDR3 is made up of 11 amino acids. Germline V CDR1 and CDR2: DFQATT, SNEGSKA (reference sequence). Here the CDR3 DNA reads TGCAGTGCTAGGGGAGGAGAAAAACTGTTTTTT. Encoded protein: CSARGGEKLFF.

V and J are TRBV29-1 and TRBJ2-2, with TRBD1 identical over 7 bases. Germline V CDR1 and CDR2: SQVTM, ANQGSEA. The CDR3 spans 14 residues. V dropped 4 bases and J dropped 7; count of bases not matched to a gene: 9. CDR3 DNA sequence: TGCAGCGTTGGGGACAGCTTCACCGGCGGGGAGCTGTTTTTT. Protein: CSVGDSFTGGELFF.

This clonotype was picked up a small number of times. The chain carries TRBV6-4 and TRBJ1-2; D call uncertain. The CDR3 sequence is 13 residues long. Germline CDR1 MRHNA, CDR2 SNTAGT. V was clipped by 2 bases and J by 10 bases, with 14 bases between them. The CDR3 nucleotides are TGTGCCAGCAGTGACACCGTTAGCAAGGTCTACACCTTC. Protein sequence: CASSDTVSKVYTF.

The gene calls are TRBV7-9 and TRBJ2-7; TRBD1 might be the D (5 bases). Germline V gives CDR1 SEHNR, CDR2 FQNEAQ (reference sequence). V lost 5 bases to trimming and J lost 4 bases, with 12 bases between them. This CDR3 is 13 amino acids long. The CDR3 is CASSHETEYEQYV. The CDR3 coding sequence is TGTGCCAGCAGCCACGAGACAGAGTACGAGCAGTACGTC.

For the CDR3, the DNA is TGTGCCAGCAGTTCTCGCTATAGCAATCAGCCCCAGCATTTT. It codes for CASSSRYSNQPQHF. The rearrangement links TRBV6-2 or TRBV6-3 to TRBJ1-5; D ambiguous. Trimming took off 4 bases at V and 0 bases at J, with 7 bases between the two ends. The CDR3 covers 14 residues. Germline V CDR1 and CDR2: MNHEY, SVGEGT.

CDR3 region: CASSLGRANTGELFF. The CDR3 DNA reads TGTGCCAGCAGCTTAGGACGGGCGAACACCGGGGAGCTGTTTTTT. The chain has TRBV7-9 and TRBJ2-2; no reliable D call. In germline, CDR1 is SEHNR, CDR2 FQNEAQ (reference sequence). V was trimmed by 1 base and J by 0 bases, leaving 6 bases between them. The CDR3 is 15 residues long.

As concerns this clonotype: A junction boundary mismatches the germline segment, possibly from a read error. The genes are TRBV4-3 and TRBJ2-2; D is uncertain. The CDR3 is made up of 15 amino acids. Germline V gives CDR1 LGHNA, CDR2 YSLEER. The CDR3 DNA follows: TGCGCCAGCAGCCAAGACGTCAGAAACACCTGGGAGCTGTTTTTT. Protein sequence: CASSQDVRNTWELFF.

The CDR3 spells CAWSVVENTIYF. The CDR3 DNA sequence: TGTGCCTGGAGTGTAGTAGAAAACACCATATATTTT. The chain employs TRBV30 and TRBJ1-3, with D hard to call. The V end was cut by 0 bases, the J end by 6 bases, with 6 bases between. The CDR3 spans 12 residues. Germline assignment: CDR1 GTSNPN and CDR2 SVGIG (reference sequence).

The genes are TRBV6-6 and TRBJ1-1; D unresolved. This CDR3 has 12 residues. The V gene's germline CDR1 is MNHNY and CDR2 SVGAGI (reference sequence). The V and J ends lost 7 bases and 1 base respectively, with 7 bases between them. The CDR3 loop reads CASTYRNTEAFF. For the CDR3, the DNA is TGTGCCAGCACCTACAGGAACACTGAAGCTTTCTTT.

This clonotype was detected a few times. The genes are TRBV27 and TRBJ2-1; TRBD1 agrees at 8 bases. The CDR3 has 13 amino acids. J was trimmed by 9 bases and V by 5 bases; bases with no gene match: 6. From germline, CDR1 is MNHEY and CDR2 SMNVEV (reference sequence). The CDR3 bases are TGTGCCAGCAGTCCCGGACAGGGTACTGAGCAGTTCTTC. Amino acid sequence: CASSPGQGTEQFF.

The chain carries TRBV9 and TRBJ1-2, with 8 positions matching TRBD1. From germline, CDR1 is SGDLS and CDR2 YYNGEE. The ends lost 4 bases at V and 3 bases at J; junction bases unmatched: 5. The CDR3 runs to 14 residues. The CDR3 bases are TGTGCCAGCAGCCCGGACAGGGACGACTATGGCTACACCTTC. Translated, it gives CASSPDRDDYGYTF.

This clonotype was picked up a small number of times. The chain has TRBV7-2 and TRBJ2-7; D uncertain. The germline V and J ends were trimmed by 3 bases and 3 bases, with 15 bases remaining between them. This CDR3 comprises 15 residues. From germline, CDR1 is SGHTA and CDR2 FQGNSA. CDR3 amino acids: CASSFDGPSFYEQYF. DNA for the CDR3: TGTGCCAGCAGCTTTGACGGTCCGTCCTTCTACGAGCAGTACTTC.

The chain links TRBV6-6 to TRBJ1-5; D is unresolved. CDR1 MNHNY and CDR2 SVGAGI come from the germline V gene (reference sequence). CDR3 length: 16 amino acids. The V gene lost 7 bases and the J gene lost 0 bases, with 16 bases spanning the gap. The CDR3: CASMGTEVYSNQPQHF. In DNA form, the CDR3 reads TGTGCCAGCATGGGCACAGAGGTGTATAGCAATCAGCCCCAGCATTTT.

This clonotype was seen more than once but under ten times. The chain is built from TRBV6-2 or TRBV6-3 and TRBJ2-7; D is possibly TRBD1 (5 bases). From germline, CDR1 is MNHEY and CDR2 SVGEGT. V gave up 2 bases and J gave up 5 bases, with 19 bases separating them. The CDR3 sequence is 16 residues long. CDR3 protein: CASSYSYKSGKDEQYF. The DNA for the CDR3 is TGTGCCAGCAGTTACAGCTATAAGTCAGGGAAGGACGAGCAGTACTTC.

The gene calls are TRBV4-1 and TRBJ2-2; TRBD2 aligns across 8 bases. The CDR3 length is 17 residues. The germline V gene has CDR1 MGHRA and CDR2 YSYEKL. J was trimmed by 1 base and V by 2 bases; bases with no gene match: 6. The CDR3 is CASSQSPSGGNTGELFF. DNA of the CDR3: TGCGCCAGCAGCCAATCCCCCAGCGGGGGGAACACCGGGGAGCTGTTTTTT.

This clonotype has only a few counts. This rearrangement joins TRBV29-1 to TRBJ2-4; D ambiguous. The CDR3 is made up of 12 amino acids. Germline CDR1 and CDR2: SQVTM and ANQGSEA. Trimming removed 6 bases at V and 7 bases at J, with 13 bases between. CDR3 amino acids: CSVAGLGNIQYF. The CDR3 nucleotides read TGCAGCGTCGCCGGCCTTGGGAACATTCAGTACTTC.

The rearrangement uses TRBV5-4 and TRBJ2-5, with TRBD2 identical over 8 bases. Germline loops: CDR1 SGHNT, CDR2 YYREEE (reference sequence). The CDR3 extends over 14 amino acids. V shed 0 bases, J shed 5 bases, and the junction held 3 bases outside the gene matches. DNA for the CDR3: TGTGCCAGCAGCTTGGCCCCTAGCGGGGAGACCCAGTACTTC. Translation: CASSLAPSGETQYF.

This clonotype was observed a handful of times. V gene TRBV10-3 combines with J gene TRBJ2-7, with D uncertain. Germline V gives CDR1 ENHRY, CDR2 SYGVKD. The V end lost 4 bases, the J end lost 2 bases, and 6 bases lay between the germline ends. The CDR3 runs 12 residues. CDR3 DNA sequence: TGTGCCATCAGTGCCCCGACCTACGAGCAGTACTTC. This sequence encodes CAISAPTYEQYF.

A few counts support this clonotype. This sequence joins TRBV7-6 and TRBJ2-7; tentative D call: TRBD2 (5 bases). V dropped 5 bases and J dropped 1 base, with 15 bases sitting between them. The CDR3 is 15 residues long. The germline V gene encodes CDR1 SGHVS and CDR2 FNYEAQ. Written as DNA, the CDR3 is TGTGCCAGCAGCCCTGCGGCGGGCCGATCCTACGAGCAGTACTTC. Translated, it gives CASSPAAGRSYEQYF.

This clonotype came up many times. Written as DNA, the CDR3 is TGCAGCGTTGCTAGTCCTTGGGATGAGCAGTTCTTC. Translation gives CSVASPWDEQFF. The chain recombines TRBV29-1 with TRBJ2-1; D gene unclear. From germline, CDR1 is SQVTM and CDR2 ANQGSEA. The CDR3 has 12 amino acids. The germline V and J ends were trimmed by 4 bases and 8 bases, with 12 bases remaining between them.

The CDR3 reads CASSSRIYPNTGELFF. In DNA form, the CDR3 reads TGTGCCAGCAGTAGCCGCATATATCCGAACACCGGGGAGCTGTTTTTT. V gene TRBV6-2 or TRBV6-3 combines with J gene TRBJ2-2; D not resolved. This CDR3 is 16 amino acids long. Trimming cost V 5 bases and J 0 bases, with 13 bases left between them. Germline-derived CDR1 and CDR2 are MNHEY and SVGEGT.

The J gene is TRBJ2-3, the V gene TRBV20-1; tentative D call: TRBD2 (5 bases). Trimming pared 6 bases from V and 4 bases from J, leaving 20 bases between. The CDR3 sequence is 15 residues long. In germline, CDR1 is DFQATT, CDR2 SNEGSKA (reference sequence). As DNA, the CDR3 is TGCAGTGCCACGCGGTGGAAGGCCGGGGCAGATACGCAGTATTTT. It is translated as CSATRWKAGADTQYF.